Below, 19 T cell receptor beta chains from the same sample are listed, as sequenced in a study of T cell changes during pregnancy in multiple sclerosis. Sequencing used immunoSEQ multiplex PCR; TCRdb keeps in-frame clones, though not all of them. The sample has roughly 88,000 clones; around 90% are singletons. The material sequenced was peripheral blood, taken in the first trimester of pregnancy. These receptors all stem from a female donor with multiple sclerosis, enrolled in a pregnancy study.

The chain employs TRBV9 and TRBJ2-1, with 10 bases matching TRBD2. The trim removed 3 bases at V and 6 bases at J, leaving 6 bases unmatched. Germline lookup yields CDR1 SGDLS and CDR2 YYNGEE. The CDR3 covers 15 residues. The CDR3 protein is CASSARTSGANEQFF. The CDR3 nucleotides read TGTGCCAGCAGCGCCCGGACTAGCGGAGCCAATGAGCAGTTCTTC. The variable domain in full, with the rest retrieved from reference TRBV9 and TRBJ2-1, is DSGVTQTPKHLITATGQRVTLRCSPRSGDLSVYWYQQSLDQGLQFLIQYYNGEERAKGNILERFSAQQFPDLHSELNLSSLELGDSALYFCASSARTSGANEQFFGPGTRLTVL.

The CDR3 protein is CSVSSGGSYEQYF. CDR3 in DNA: TGCAGCGTTAGTAGCGGGGGCTCCTACGAGCAGTACTTC. V is TRBV29-1 and J is TRBJ2-7; 9 positions match TRBD2. Germline values: CDR1 SQVTM, CDR2 ANQGSEA. V shed 5 bases, J shed 0 bases, and the junction held 2 bases outside the gene matches. This CDR3 comprises 13 residues.

The V gene is TRBV6-1, the J gene TRBJ2-5, with a tentative D call TRBD2 (6 bases). This CDR3 contains 15 residues. Trimming pared 1 base from V and 2 bases from J, leaving 11 bases between. Germline CDR1 and CDR2: MNHNS and SASEGT. In DNA form, the CDR3 reads TGTGCCAGCAGTGAAGTCGAGACTAGACAAGAGACCCAGTACTTC. It encodes CASSEVETRQETQYF.

This chain's CDR3 is CASSATGVSYNEQFF. CDR3 nucleotides: TGTGCCAGCAGCGCCACAGGGGTCTCCTACAATGAGCAGTTCTTC. V is TRBV9 and J is TRBJ2-1; 7 bases are a match to TRBD1. The germline V gene has CDR1 SGDLS and CDR2 YYNGEE. The CDR3 is 15 amino acids. The V segment lost 3 bases and the J segment 0 bases; nucleotides outside the gene matches: 3.

This clone was found once. The chain recombines TRBV28 with TRBJ1-2, with D perhaps matching TRBD1 (6 bases). This CDR3 contains 15 residues. Germline CDR1 reads MDHEN; CDR2 reads SYDVKM. V was trimmed by 7 bases and J by 1 base, leaving 16 bases between them. CDR3 in amino acids: CASTTETGSNYGYTF. The CDR3 DNA sequence: TGTGCCAGCACTACGGAGACAGGAAGTAACTATGGCTACACCTTC.

The chain is built from TRBV6-1 and TRBJ2-1; 8 bases are shared with TRBD2. CDR3 length: 15 residues. V lost 7 bases, J lost 4 bases, and 9 bases stayed unmatched. The germline V gene has CDR1 MNHNS and CDR2 SASEGT. The CDR3 region is CASTLMGLEYNEQFF. CDR3 bases: TGTGCCAGCACCCTTATGGGACTAGAGTACAATGAGCAGTTCTTC.

This clone was seen only once. The chain links TRBV25-1 to TRBJ2-3, with TRBD1 matching over 8 bases. Germline V lookup: CDR1 MGHDK, CDR2 SYGVNS. J gave up 0 bases and V 3 bases, and 2 bases lay outside the gene matches. The CDR3 contains 15 residues. The CDR3 bases are TGTGCCAGCAGTGAGGGACAGGTTAGCACAGATACGCAGTATTTT. It is translated as CASSEGQVSTDTQYF. Filled out from reference TRBV25-1 and TRBJ2-3, the complete variable domain reads EADIYQTPRYLVIGTGKKITLECSQTMGHDKMYWYQQDPGMELHLIHYSYGVNSTEKGDLSSESTVSRIRTEHFPLTLESARPSHTSQYLCASSEGQVSTDTQYFGPGTRLTVL.

V usage is TRBV5-6 and J usage is TRBJ1-3, with D maybe TRBD1 (5 bases). The germline V gene has CDR1 SGHDT and CDR2 YYEEEE. V was cut by 4 bases and J by 1 base, with 15 bases left in between. There are 16 residues in the CDR3. The CDR3, as DNA: TGTGCCAGCAGCCTGAATAGGGGCCAGTCTGGAAACACCATATATTTT. Translated, it gives CASSLNRGQSGNTIYF.

The V gene is TRBV27, the J gene TRBJ2-7; unclear D gene. Germline-derived CDR1 and CDR2 are MNHEY and SMNVEV (reference sequence). Between the trimmed V and J ends, which lost 0 bases and 3 bases, there was a span of 9 bases. The CDR3 has 14 amino acids. CDR3 sequence reads: CASSLSRNFYEQYF. CDR3 coding DNA: TGTGCCAGCAGTTTATCGAGGAACTTCTACGAGCAGTACTTC.

This chain links TRBV6-4 with TRBJ1-5; D possibly corresponds to TRBD1 (6 bases). Germline V gene data show CDR1 as MRHNA and CDR2 as SNTAGT. With 6 bases removed from V and 7 bases from J, the gap between germline ends came to 16 bases. The CDR3 covers 14 residues. CDR3 residues: CASSEGGARQPQHF. The DNA of the CDR3 is TGTGCCAGCAGCGAGGGGGGGGCAAGGCAGCCCCAGCATTTT.

About this clone itself: The junction shows a germline mismatch at one end, possibly a read error. The rearrangement joins TRBV5-1 to TRBJ2-1; no firm D call. The germline gives CDR1 SGHRS, CDR2 YFSETQ. This CDR3 has 15 amino acids. CDR3 sequence: CASSLMQESFNEQFF. CDR3 bases: TGCGCCAGCAGCTTGATGCAGGAATCCTTCAATGAGCAGTTCTTC.

The V gene is TRBV30, the J gene TRBJ1-1; D is ambiguous. The germline V gene encodes CDR1 GTSNPN and CDR2 SVGIG (reference sequence). Trimming took 3 bases from V and 2 from J, leaving 10 bases between them. The length of the CDR3 is 13 residues. In DNA, the CDR3 is TGTGCCTGGAGGATGCGGGTAAACACTGAAGCTTTCTTT. It specifies CAWRMRVNTEAFF.

The chain carries TRBV19 and TRBJ1-1, with unresolved D. Trimming took off 4 bases at V and 1 base at J, with 7 bases between the two ends. The CDR3 is made up of 13 amino acids. Germline loops: CDR1 LNHDA, CDR2 SQIVND (reference sequence). The CDR3 loop reads CASSSGRNTEAFF. In DNA, the CDR3 is TGTGCCAGTAGTAGCGGCAGGAACACTGAAGCTTTCTTT. Full variable domain (rest looked up from reference TRBV19 and TRBJ1-1): DGGITQSPKYLFRKEGQNVTLSCEQNLNHDAMYWYRQDPGQGLRLIYYSQIVNDFQKGDIAEGYSVSREKKESFPLTVTSAQKNPTAFYLCASSSGRNTEAFFGQGTRLTVV.

The chain recombines TRBV7-9 with TRBJ2-1; TRBD2 matches at 12 bases. This CDR3 is built from 19 residues. The trim removed 5 bases at V and 6 bases at J, leaving 17 bases unmatched. Germline CDR1 is SEHNR and CDR2 is FQNEAQ (reference sequence). The CDR3 nucleotides read TGTGCCAGCAGCCGCCGACGGCGACTAGCGGGAGACCTTGGCAATGAGCAGTTCTTC. This gives the protein CASSRRRRLAGDLGNEQFF.

The chain joins TRBV19 to TRBJ1-1; 8 bases are a match to TRBD1. CDR1 is LNHDA and CDR2 is SQIVND in the germline V gene (reference sequence). The CDR3 runs to 14 residues. The V gene end was trimmed by 5 bases and the J gene end by 0 bases; junction bases not matched to a gene: 2. Written as DNA, the CDR3 is TGTGCCAGTAGTGGGGGACAGGTGAACACTGAAGCTTTCTTT. It is translated as CASSGGQVNTEAFF.

The rearrangement joins TRBV30 to TRBJ2-2, with 9 bases that match TRBD2. There are 13 residues in the CDR3. V trimming: 5 bases; J trimming: 5 bases; junction bases outside the gene matches: 3. CDR1 GTSNPN and CDR2 SVGIG come from the germline V gene (reference sequence). The CDR3 spells CAWGTSPTGELFF. Written as DNA, the CDR3 is TGTGCCTGGGGGACTAGCCCGACCGGGGAGCTGTTTTTT.

This chain uses TRBV5-5 with TRBJ1-3, with 7 bases fitting TRBD1. Losses at the gene ends were 9 bases for V and 0 bases for J; bases not matched to a gene: 9. This CDR3 comprises 15 residues. From germline, CDR1 is SGHKS and CDR2 YYEKEE (reference sequence). The CDR3 reads CATQGQANSGNTIYF. The CDR3 coding sequence is TGTGCCACACAAGGACAGGCCAACTCTGGAAACACCATATATTTT.

This chain joins TRBV5-1 and TRBJ2-1, with TRBD2 identical over 12 bases. This CDR3 has 15 amino acids. The J segment lost 5 bases and the V segment lost 5 bases, leaving 5 bases of the junction unmatched. The germline V gene has CDR1 SGHRS and CDR2 YFSETQ. Written as DNA, the CDR3 is TGCGCCAGCAGAACAGGACTAGCGGGGAACAATGAGCAGTTCTTC. Protein product: CASRTGLAGNNEQFF.

The CDR3 loop reads CAWSPHREGGYTF. The CDR3 DNA reads as TGTGCCTGGAGTCCACACAGGGAGGGAGGCTACACCTTC. This chain links TRBV30 with TRBJ1-2; the D gene is possibly TRBD1 (6 bases). The CDR3 runs 13 residues. Trimming pared 2 bases from V and 8 bases from J, leaving 15 bases between. Germline V gene lookup returns CDR1 GTSNPN and CDR2 SVGIG (reference sequence).